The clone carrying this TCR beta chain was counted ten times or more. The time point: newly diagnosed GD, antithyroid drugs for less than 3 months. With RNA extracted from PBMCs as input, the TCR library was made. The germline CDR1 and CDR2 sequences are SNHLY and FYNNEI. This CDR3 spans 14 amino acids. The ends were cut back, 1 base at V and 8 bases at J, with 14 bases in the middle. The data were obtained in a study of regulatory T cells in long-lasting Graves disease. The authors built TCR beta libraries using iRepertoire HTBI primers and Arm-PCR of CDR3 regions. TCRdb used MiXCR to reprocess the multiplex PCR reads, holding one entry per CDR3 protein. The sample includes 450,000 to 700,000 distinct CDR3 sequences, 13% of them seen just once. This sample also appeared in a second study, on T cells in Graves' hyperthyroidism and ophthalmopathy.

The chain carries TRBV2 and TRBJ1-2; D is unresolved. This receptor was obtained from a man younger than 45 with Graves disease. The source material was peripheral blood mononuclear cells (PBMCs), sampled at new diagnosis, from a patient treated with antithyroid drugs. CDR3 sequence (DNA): TGTGCCAGCAGTGAAGAGGTAGTGGTTAGAGGCTACACCTTC. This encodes CASSEEVVVRGYTF.